The rows below give T cell receptor beta chains drawn from one sample of a study of read filtering for tumor transcriptome and immune sequencing. TCRdb reprocessed the reads via MiXCR and lists one record per CDR3 protein. This table has 35,000 to 40,000 distinct CDR3 sequences, around 15% appearing once. What was sequenced was a population of CD138-negative cells sorted from bone marrow. These receptors all stem from a donor aged 40 or over with multiple myeloma. The CDR3 runs from the conserved cysteine through the conserved F or W. A D gene is named only where the DNA matches it firmly. Expanded clones are given a class, and other clones once, few, many or no size at all.

J gene,V gene,clone size,D gene,CDR3 protein,CDR3 DNA
TRBJ1-4,TRBV28,NA,TRBD1,CASSLPRTGNLGEKLFF,TGTGCCAGCAGTTTACCCAGGACAGGGAATCTCGGTGAAAAACTGTTTTTT
TRBJ2-1,TRBV12-3/TRBV12-4,many,NA,CASSLFPIDNEQFF,TGTGCCAGCAGTTTATTTCCGATAGACAATGAGCAGTTCTTC
TRBJ2-7,TRBV27,many,NA,CASSSLGDIISEQYF,TGTGCCAGCAGTTCGCTGGGGGATATTATAAGCGAGCAGTACTTC
TRBJ2-1,TRBV27,many,TRBD1,CASSLYRGYYNEQFF,TGTGCCAGCAGTTTATACAGGGGCTACTACAATGAGCAGTTCTTC
TRBJ2-7,TRBV28,few,NA,CATSGDYSYEQYF,TGTGCCACCTCGGGTGACTACTCCTACGAGCAGTACTTC
TRBJ1-1,TRBV10-1,NA,NA,CASSPSSMLNTEAFF,TGCGCCAGCAGTCCATCCTCCATGTTGAACACTGAAGCTTTCTTT
TRBJ1-1,TRBV25-1,many,NA,CASSELGEPNTEAFF,TGTGCCAGCAGTGAATTAGGGGAGCCGAACACTGAAGCTTTCTTT
TRBJ2-3,TRBV9,many,NA,CASSSDGTDTQYF,TGTGCCAGCAGCTCGGATGGCACAGATACGCAGTATTTT
TRBJ1-1,TRBV7-9,many,NA,CASSLQGYTEAFF,TGTGCCAGCAGCTTACAGGGGTACACTGAAGCTTTCTTT
TRBJ1-1,TRBV7-9,medium-sized,NA,CASSLSGSQYVTEAFF,TGTGCCAGCAGCTTATCGGGGTCACAGTACGTCACTGAAGCTTTCTTT
TRBJ1-5,TRBV19,many,NA,CASSIQGIGNQPQHF,TGTGCCAGTAGTATACAGGGTATCGGCAATCAGCCCCAGCATTTT
TRBJ2-3,TRBV10-1,NA,TRBD2,CASSAGGSADTQYF,TGCGCCAGCAGTGCGGGGGGGAGCGCAGATACGCAGTATTTT
TRBJ2-1,TRBV6-5,many,TRBD2,CASSYGTSGGKYNEQFF,TGTGCCAGCAGTTACGGGACTAGCGGGGGGAAATACAATGAGCAGTTCTTC
TRBJ2-2,TRBV7-9,NA,NA,CASSPSGGHGELFF,TGTGCCAGCAGCCCCTCGGGGGGCCACGGGGAGCTGTTTTTT
TRBJ2-7,TRBV28,many,TRBD1,CASYQGEGYEQYF,TGTGCCAGCTACCAGGGGGAAGGCTACGAGCAGTACTTC
TRBJ2-7,TRBV5-4,many,NA,CASSLGAQGAYEQYF,TGTGCCAGCAGCTTGGGGGCTCAGGGCGCCTACGAGCAGTACTTC
TRBJ2-2,TRBV4-1,NA,TRBD2,CASRAGGQVGELFF,TGCGCCAGTAGAGCGGGGGGGCAGGTCGGGGAGCTGTTTTTT
TRBJ2-3,TRBV4-3,many,NA,CASSQDRVGTDTQYF,TGCGCCAGCAGCCAAGATCGGGTCGGCACAGATACGCAGTATTTT
TRBJ1-5,TRBV7-9,many,NA,CASRERDPRNQPQHF,TGTGCCAGCAGAGAGCGAGATCCCCGTAATCAGCCCCAGCATTTT
TRBJ1-5,TRBV7-9,many,NA,CASSLAGAPQHF,TGTGCCAGCAGCTTAGCCGGGGCGCCCCAGCATTTT
TRBJ2-3,TRBV3-1,many,TRBD1,CASSLQGAGTDTQYF,TGTGCCAGCAGTCTTCAGGGGGCCGGCACAGATACGCAGTATTTT
TRBJ2-7,TRBV5-1,few,NA,CASSLGPNYEQYF,TGCGCCAGCAGCTTGGGACCCAACTACGAGCAGTACTTC
TRBJ2-1,TRBV4-3,many,NA,CASSQVFPADEQFF,TGCGCCAGCAGCCAAGTGTTTCCGGCGGATGAGCAGTTCTTC
TRBJ1-5,TRBV6-6,NA,NA,CASGEVRQPQHF,TGTGCCAGCGGTGAGGTCCGTCAGCCCCAGCATTTT
TRBJ1-5,TRBV23-1,many,NA,CASSQPRARNQPQHF,TGCGCCAGCAGTCAGCCCCGGGCTCGCAATCAGCCCCAGCATTTT
TRBJ2-6,TRBV4-1,many,TRBD1,CASSQEGQGAGADVLTF,TGCGCCAGCAGCCAAGAAGGACAGGGAGCTGGGGCCGACGTCCTGACTTTC
TRBJ2-3,TRBV7-2,many,NA,CASSPLPDTQYF,TGTGCCAGCAGCCCCCTCCCGGATACGCAGTATTTT
TRBJ2-7,TRBV27,many,NA,CASRDQGLYEQYF,TGTGCCAGCCGGGACCAGGGTCTCTACGAGCAGTACTTC
TRBJ1-1,TRBV6-2/TRBV6-3,many,NA,CASSLLQGRMDTEAFF,TGTGCCAGCAGTTTACTCCAGGGAAGAATGGACACTGAAGCTTTCTTT
TRBJ2-1,TRBV6-5,medium-sized,TRBD1,CASSAPGTGVVNEQFF,TGTGCCAGCAGTGCCCCCGGGACAGGGGTAGTCAATGAGCAGTTCTTC
TRBJ2-3,TRBV5-1,many,TRBD2,CASSWPILAGSTDTQYF,TGCGCCAGCAGCTGGCCCATACTAGCGGGGAGCACAGATACGCAGTATTTT
TRBJ2-7,TRBV6-1,many,NA,CASRPWAGSYEQYF,TGTGCCAGCAGGCCGTGGGCAGGGTCCTACGAGCAGTACTTC
TRBJ2-3,TRBV5-1,many,NA,CASSLAGQSTDTQYF,TGCGCCAGCAGCTTGGCGGGACAAAGCACAGATACGCAGTATTTT
TRBJ2-5,TRBV18,NA,NA,CASSPLPSVGDTQYF,TGCGCCAGCTCACCATTGCCGTCCGTTGGGGACACCCAGTACTTC
TRBJ2-7,TRBV28,many,TRBD2,CASRRAGAAYEQYF,TGTGCCAGCAGGAGAGCGGGGGCCGCATACGAGCAGTACTTC
TRBJ1-4,TRBV28,many,NA,CASMGALAGPTNTFF,TGTGCCAGCATGGGGGCTCTGGCAGGGCCGACCAACACGTTTTTT
TRBJ2-6,TRBV9,medium-sized,TRBD2,CASRGGSGANVLTF,TGTGCCAGCCGCGGGGGGTCTGGGGCCAACGTCCTGACTTTC
TRBJ2-1,TRBV29-1,many,TRBD1,CSAPLRQGPEQFF,TGCAGCGCCCCACTCCGACAGGGACCAGAGCAGTTCTTC
TRBJ2-3,TRBV6-5,many,TRBD1,CASSRQGRSTDTQYF,TGTGCCAGCAGTCGACAGGGCCGGAGCACAGATACGCAGTATTTT
TRBJ1-1,TRBV4-3,few,NA,CASSQGGTLPEAFF,TGCGCCAGCAGCCAAGGGGGGACATTACCAGAAGCTTTCTTT
TRBJ2-7,TRBV29-1,many,TRBD2,CSPGGEDSSYEQYF,TGCAGCCCCGGGGGGGAGGACAGCTCCTACGAGCAGTACTTC
TRBJ1-2,TRBV23-1,NA,NA,CASSQSADSRGYTF,TGCGCCAGCAGTCAATCGGCGGACAGCCGTGGCTACACCTTC
TRBJ1-1,TRBV6-6,many,NA,CASRVQGYTEAFF,TGTGCCAGCCGCGTTCAGGGATACACTGAAGCTTTCTTT
TRBJ2-7,TRBV12-3/TRBV12-4,many,NA,CASSYAHRSSYEQYF,TGTGCCAGCAGCTACGCCCACAGGAGCTCCTACGAGCAGTACTTC
TRBJ2-7,TRBV4-3,medium-sized,TRBD1,CASSLGAGGPYEQYF,TGCGCCAGCAGCCTGGGGGCAGGGGGCCCCTACGAGCAGTACTTC
TRBJ1-2,TRBV11-2,many,TRBD1,CASSLSGTGLNYGYTF,TGTGCCAGCAGCTTATCCGGGACAGGGCTTAACTATGGCTACACCTTC
TRBJ2-5,TRBV5-1,many,NA,CASSLSQETQYF,TGCGCCAGCAGCTTGTCGCAAGAGACCCAGTACTTC
TRBJ1-5,TRBV20-1,many,NA,CSAQSSDRRVQHF,TGCAGTGCTCAGTCGTCCGACAGGCGGGTCCAGCATTTT
TRBJ2-2,TRBV11-3,NA,TRBD1,CASSLGDRGPNTGELFF,TGTGCCAGCAGCTTAGGAGACAGGGGGCCGAACACCGGGGAGCTGTTTTTT
TRBJ2-3,TRBV5-1,many,NA,CASSLTGFGDTQYF,TGCGCCAGCAGCTTGACGGGATTCGGAGATACGCAGTATTTT
TRBJ2-2,TRBV20-1,few,NA,CSARPGQINTGGLFF,TGCAGTGCTAGACCGGGACAGATCAACACCGGGGGGCTGTTTTTT
TRBJ2-5,TRBV2,many,NA,CASSAMRGQETQYF,TGTGCCAGCAGTGCGATGCGGGGCCAAGAGACCCAGTACTTC
TRBJ2-7,TRBV7-9,many,TRBD2,CASSLARLAGDSYEQYF,TGTGCCAGCAGCTTAGCGCGGCTAGCGGGGGACTCCTACGAGCAGTACTTC
TRBJ2-7,TRBV20-1,many,TRBD1,CSARDKTGGSYEQYF,TGCAGTGCTAGAGATAAGACAGGGGGCAGCTACGAGCAGTACTTC
TRBJ2-1,TRBV12-3/TRBV12-4,NA,NA,CASSFGDSGSNEQFF,TGTGCCAGCAGTTTCGGGGATTCGGGGTCCAATGAGCAGTTCTTC
TRBJ1-1,TRBV11-1,many,NA,CASTGGGYTEAFF,TGTGCCAGCACGGGAGGTGGTTACACTGAAGCTTTCTTT